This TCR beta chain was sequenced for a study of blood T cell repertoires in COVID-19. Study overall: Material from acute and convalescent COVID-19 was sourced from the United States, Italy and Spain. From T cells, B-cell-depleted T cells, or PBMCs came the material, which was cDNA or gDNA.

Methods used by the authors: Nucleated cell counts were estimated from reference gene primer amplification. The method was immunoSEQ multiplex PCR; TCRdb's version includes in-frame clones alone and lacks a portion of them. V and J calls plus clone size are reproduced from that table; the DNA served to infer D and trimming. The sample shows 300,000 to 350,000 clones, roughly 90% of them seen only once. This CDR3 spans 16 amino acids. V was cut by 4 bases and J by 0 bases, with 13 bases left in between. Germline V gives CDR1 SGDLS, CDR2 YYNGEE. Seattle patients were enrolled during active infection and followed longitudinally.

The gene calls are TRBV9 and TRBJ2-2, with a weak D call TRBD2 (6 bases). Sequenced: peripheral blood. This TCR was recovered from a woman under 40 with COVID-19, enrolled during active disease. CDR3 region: CASSLGGAANTGELFF. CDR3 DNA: TGTGCCAGCAGCCTCGGAGGGGCCGCGAACACCGGGGAGCTGTTTTTT.